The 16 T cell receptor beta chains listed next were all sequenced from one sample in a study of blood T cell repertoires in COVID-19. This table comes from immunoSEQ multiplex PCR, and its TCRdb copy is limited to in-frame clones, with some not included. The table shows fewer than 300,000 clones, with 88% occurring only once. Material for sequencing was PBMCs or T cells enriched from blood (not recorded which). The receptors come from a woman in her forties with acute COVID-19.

The CDR3 nucleotides are TGTGCCAGCAGGCAGGGTATCACTGAAGCTTTCTTT. Residues: CASRQGITEAFF. This sequence joins TRBV6-5 and TRBJ1-1, with a weak D call TRBD1 (5 bases). Trimming shortened V by 6 bases and J by 4 bases, and 9 bases separated the two germline ends. CDR3 length: 12 residues. Per the germline V gene, CDR1 is MNHEY and CDR2 is SVGAGI.

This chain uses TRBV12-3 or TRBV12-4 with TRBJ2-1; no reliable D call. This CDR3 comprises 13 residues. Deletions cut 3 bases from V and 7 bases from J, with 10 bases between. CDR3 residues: CASSFTTRNEQFF. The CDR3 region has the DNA TGTGCCAGCAGTTTTACTACTCGGAATGAGCAGTTCTTC.

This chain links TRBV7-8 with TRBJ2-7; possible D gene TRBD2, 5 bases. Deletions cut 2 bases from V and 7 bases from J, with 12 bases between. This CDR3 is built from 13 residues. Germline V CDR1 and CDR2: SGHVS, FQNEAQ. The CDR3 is CASSLYLPGEQYV. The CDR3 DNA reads TGTGCCAGCAGCTTATATTTACCGGGAGAGCAGTACGTC.

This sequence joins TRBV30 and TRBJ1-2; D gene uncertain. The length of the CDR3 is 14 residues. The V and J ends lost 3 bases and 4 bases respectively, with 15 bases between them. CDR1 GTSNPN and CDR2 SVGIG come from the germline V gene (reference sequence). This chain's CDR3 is CAWSVTTEGYGYTF. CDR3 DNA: TGTGCCTGGAGCGTGACCACGGAGGGCTATGGCTACACCTTC.

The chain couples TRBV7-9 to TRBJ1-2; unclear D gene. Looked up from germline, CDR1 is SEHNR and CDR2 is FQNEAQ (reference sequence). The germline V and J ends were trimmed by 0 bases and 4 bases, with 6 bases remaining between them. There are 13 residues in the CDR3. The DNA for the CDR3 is TGTGCCAGCAGCTTAGCGCGTCTCTATGGCTACACCTTC. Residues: CASSLARLYGYTF. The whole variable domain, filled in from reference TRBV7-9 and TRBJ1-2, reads DTGVSQNPRHKITKRGQNVTFRCDPISEHNRLYWYRQTLGQGPEFLTYFQNEAQLEKSRLLSDRFSAERPKGSFSTLEIQRTEQGDSAMYLCASSLARLYGYTFGSGTRLTVV.

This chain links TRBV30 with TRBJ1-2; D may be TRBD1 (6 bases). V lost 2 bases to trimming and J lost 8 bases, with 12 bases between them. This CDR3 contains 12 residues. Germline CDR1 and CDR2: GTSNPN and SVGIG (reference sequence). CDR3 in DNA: TGTGCCTGGAGTAGGCAGGGGAGAGGCTACACCTTC. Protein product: CAWSRQGRGYTF.

The CDR3 loop is CASSLDPGGFGYTF. In nucleotides, the CDR3 is TGTGCCAGCAGCTTGGACCCCGGGGGGTTTGGCTACACCTTC. The chain recombines TRBV5-6 with TRBJ1-2; D is possibly TRBD1 (5 bases). CDR3 length equals 14 residues. V lost 0 bases and J 7 bases, leaving 13 bases between the germline ends. Per the germline V gene, CDR1 is SGHDT and CDR2 is YYEEEE.

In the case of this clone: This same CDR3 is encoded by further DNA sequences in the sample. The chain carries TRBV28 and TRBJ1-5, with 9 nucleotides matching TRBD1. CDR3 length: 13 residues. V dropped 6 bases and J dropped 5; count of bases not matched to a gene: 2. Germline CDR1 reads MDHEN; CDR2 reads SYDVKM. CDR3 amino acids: CASRQGADQPQHF. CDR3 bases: TGTGCCAGCAGACAGGGGGCCGATCAGCCCCAGCATTTT.

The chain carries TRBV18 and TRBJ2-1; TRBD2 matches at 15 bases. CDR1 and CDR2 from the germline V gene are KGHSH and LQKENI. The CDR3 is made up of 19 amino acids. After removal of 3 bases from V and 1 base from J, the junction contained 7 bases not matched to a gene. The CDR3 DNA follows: TGTGCCAGCTCACCGGGACTAGCGGGAGGACGTCGATCCTACAATGAGCAGTTCTTC. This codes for CASSPGLAGGRRSYNEQFF.

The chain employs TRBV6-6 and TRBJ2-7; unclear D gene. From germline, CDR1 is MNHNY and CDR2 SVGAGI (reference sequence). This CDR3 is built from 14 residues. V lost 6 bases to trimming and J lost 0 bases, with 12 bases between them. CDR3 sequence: CASSAVRSSYEQYV. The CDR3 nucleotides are TGTGCCAGCAGCGCGGTTCGAAGCTCCTACGAGCAGTACGTC.

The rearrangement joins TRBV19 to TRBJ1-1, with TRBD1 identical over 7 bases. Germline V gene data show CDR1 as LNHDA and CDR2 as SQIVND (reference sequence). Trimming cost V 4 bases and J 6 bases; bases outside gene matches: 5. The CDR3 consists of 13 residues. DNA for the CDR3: TGTGCCAGTAGTACGGGACAGCTCGCTGAAGCTTTCTTT. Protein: CASSTGQLAEAFF.

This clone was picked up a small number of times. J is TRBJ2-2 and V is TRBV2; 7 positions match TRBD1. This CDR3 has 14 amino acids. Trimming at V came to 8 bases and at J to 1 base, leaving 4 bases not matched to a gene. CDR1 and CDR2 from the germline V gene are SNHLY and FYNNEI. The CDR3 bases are TGTGCCAGCCTCCGGGACAGGAACACCGGGGAGCTGTTTTTT. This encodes CASLRDRNTGELFF.

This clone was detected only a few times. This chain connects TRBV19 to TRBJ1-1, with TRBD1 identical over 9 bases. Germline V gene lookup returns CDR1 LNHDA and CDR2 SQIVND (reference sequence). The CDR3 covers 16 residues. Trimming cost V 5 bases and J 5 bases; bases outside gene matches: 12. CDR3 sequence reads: CASSLKGTGFGTEAFF. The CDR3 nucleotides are TGTGCCAGTAGTCTAAAGGGGACAGGGTTTGGGACTGAAGCTTTCTTT.

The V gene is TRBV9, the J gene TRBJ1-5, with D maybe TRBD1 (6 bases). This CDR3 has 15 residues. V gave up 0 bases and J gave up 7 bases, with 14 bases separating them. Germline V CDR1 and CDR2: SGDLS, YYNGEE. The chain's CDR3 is CASSVGFSGGQPQHF. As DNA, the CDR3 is TGTGCCAGCAGCGTAGGGTTCAGCGGGGGCCAGCCCCAGCATTTT.

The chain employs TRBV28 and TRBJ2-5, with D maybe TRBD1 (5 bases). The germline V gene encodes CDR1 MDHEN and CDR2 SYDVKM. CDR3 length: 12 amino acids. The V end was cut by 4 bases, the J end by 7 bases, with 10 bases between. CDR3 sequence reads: CASSWGSGTQYF. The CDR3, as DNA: TGTGCCAGCAGTTGGGGCTCCGGGACCCAGTACTTC.

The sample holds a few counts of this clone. CDR3 protein: CASSYDGQGHGYTF. CDR3 coding DNA: TGTGCCAGCAGTTACGACGGACAGGGGCATGGCTACACCTTC. V usage is TRBV6-5 and J usage is TRBJ1-2, with 9 bases identical to TRBD1. V shed 2 bases and J 6 bases; nucleotides not matched to a gene: 4. From germline, CDR1 is MNHEY and CDR2 SVGAGI. The CDR3 sequence is 14 residues long.